This entry features one T cell receptor beta chain sequence. This clone's antigen is unknown. No qualities accompany the bases; no much larger clone lies one base away. The entry originates in a study of cytotoxic CD8 clonotypes in ibrutinib-treated CLL (dated by TCRdb to the early 2020s). In the study overall: The cohort was composed of more than ten relapsed/refractory and around 14 treatment-naive patients; IGHV unmutated status was identified in 17 patients. Partial responses were observed in 24 patients and complete responses in 2; after a median follow-up of around 64 months, remission was maintained in approximately 14 patients and progression was observed in about twelve. Response samples were taken after a median of about a year on treatment, ranging from about 6 to 40 months. On average, each sample yielded around 250,000 productive templates and tens of thousands of productive rearrangements. Of the approximately 87 people in the trial, 25 to 30 had longitudinal samples available. Cryopreserved peripheral blood mononuclear cells were collected at three points: before therapy, at response, and at either sustained remission or disease progression. Every sample from remission and from progressive disease was obtained while the patients were still on ibrutinib. Study-level results and caveats: Sampling times were not matched between patients in sustained remission and patients whose disease was progressing, and lymph node repertoires were not examined. Baseline clonality exceeded that of age-matched healthy donors and correlated strongly with circulating CD8+ T-cell counts. Clonality increased at ibrutinib response, stayed stable in sustained remission, and fell back toward baseline at progression. Public clonotypes were rare and either shrank or stayed stable during treatment, and the rise in clonality at ibrutinib response reflected expansion of private clonotypes.

On a MiSeq, deep resolution sequencing aimed for a depth between 1 in 1 million and 1 in 200,000 T cells, with each clonotype covered 10x on average. The immunoSEQ hsTCRB Kit was used to generate the TCR beta libraries. Turning to the authors' computational methods: Data were analyzed with ImmunoSEQ Data Assistant and ImmunoSEQ Analyzer, with V, D and J genes assigned per IMGT definitions. Clonality, which ranges from 0 to 1, was calculated as one minus the normalized Shannon entropy of productive rearrangement frequencies. Only overrepresented clonotypes making up at least 0.05% of the repertoire of each patient were included in the public clonotype analysis. Roughly 12 age-matched healthy donor repertoires from immuneACCESS were used as controls for clonality. In TCRdb, the immuneACCESS table is reduced to in-frame sequences with V and J assigned. These tables do not hold every clone; where another copy was compared, an unresolved V gene accounts for under half, and the others remain unexplained. The V and J calls and clone size were taken over from that table, and D and trimming were inferred from the DNA. For this sample the table gives hundreds of thousands of clones, of which 67% were detected only once. The top ten clones comprise roughly 6% of the sample.

For TCR beta library preparation, approximately 2 micrograms of genomic DNA were isolated from cryopreserved PBMCs. Longitudinal blood samples from CLL patients receiving ibrutinib monotherapy were subjected to high-throughput TCR beta sequencing. The patients were enrolled in a single-center, open-label phase 2 trial of ibrutinib monotherapy. There are 14 amino acids in the CDR3, from cysteine to phenylalanine inclusive. The only DNA kept is the CDR3, 42 bases in frame from the first base. V was cut back by 4 bases and J by 6 bases, leaving a gap of 14 bases between them. Based on the germline V gene (reference sequence), the CDR1 and CDR2 sequences are SGHNT and YYREEE.

Sequenced material: PBMCs, taken after 36 months of ibrutinib treatment. This clonotype was obtained from a human donor with chronic lymphocytic leukemia. The rearranged segments are TRBV5-4 and TRBJ2-1, with an unclear D gene assignment. This receptor has the CDR3 CASSHRLGPNEQFF. Read as DNA, the sequence is TGTGCCAGCAGCCACCGGTTGGGCCCCAATGAGCAGTTCTTC. The reference TRBV5-4 and TRBJ2-1 proteins fill in what lies around the CDR3, so the full variable domain reads ETGVTQSPTHLIKTRGQQVTLRCSSQSGHNTVSWYQQALGQGPQFIFQYYREEENGRGNFPPRFSGLQFPNYSSELNVNALELDDSALYLCASSHRLGPNEQFFGPGTRLTVL.